A selection of T cell receptor beta chains follows, all from one sample in a study of blood T cell repertoires in COVID-19. The data were produced by immunoSEQ multiplex PCR, yet TCRdb's version contains in-frame clones alone and is incomplete. Of about 160,000 clones in the sample, roughly 90% were seen once. Sequencing used peripheral blood. All receptors come from a man between 18 and 35 years old with acute or convalescent COVID-19. CDR3s include the opening cysteine and the closing phenylalanine or tryptophan. The order of the fields is D gene, V gene, J gene, clone size, CDR3 protein, CDR3 DNA. A D gene is named only where the DNA matches it firmly. Clone size is given for some rows only: seen once, a few or many times, or a class if the clone is expanded.

d_call: TRBD2
v_call: TRBV30
j_call: TRBJ2-7
clone_size: -
cdr3_aa: CAWSPGLAYEQYF
cdr3_nt: TGTGCCTGGAGTCCGGGACTAGCCTACGAGCAGTACTTC

d_call: -
v_call: TRBV3-1/TRBV3-2
j_call: TRBJ2-1
clone_size: few
cdr3_aa: CASSRQGYNEQFF
cdr3_nt: TGTGCCAGCAGCCGCCAGGGGTACAATGAGCAGTTCTTC

d_call: -
v_call: TRBV11-3
j_call: TRBJ1-1
clone_size: -
cdr3_aa: CASSLDSTGAEAFF
cdr3_nt: TGTGCCAGCAGCTTAGATTCAACGGGGGCTGAAGCTTTCTTT

d_call: TRBD2
v_call: TRBV14
j_call: TRBJ2-1
clone_size: -
cdr3_aa: CASSRNPAGVYNEQFF
cdr3_nt: TGTGCCAGCAGTCGGAATCCAGCGGGAGTCTACAATGAGCAGTTCTTC

d_call: -
v_call: TRBV4-1
j_call: TRBJ1-2
clone_size: -
cdr3_aa: CASSPLGTPREGNGYTF
cdr3_nt: TGCGCCAGCAGCCCCCTAGGTACCCCAAGGGAGGGTAATGGCTACACCTTC

d_call: -
v_call: TRBV24-1
j_call: TRBJ1-1
clone_size: -
cdr3_aa: CATSDPKRGTEAFF
cdr3_nt: TGTGCCACCAGTGACCCAAAACGGGGCACTGAAGCTTTCTTT

d_call: TRBD1
v_call: TRBV5-4
j_call: TRBJ1-2
clone_size: -
cdr3_aa: CASSMGQGNTNYGYTF
cdr3_nt: TGTGCCAGCAGCATGGGACAGGGGAACACTAACTATGGCTACACCTTC

d_call: TRBD1
v_call: TRBV19
j_call: TRBJ1-5
clone_size: -
cdr3_aa: CASRRQGNQPQHF
cdr3_nt: TGTGCCAGTAGACGACAGGGAAATCAGCCCCAGCATTTT

d_call: -
v_call: TRBV5-5
j_call: TRBJ1-2
clone_size: -
cdr3_aa: CASSLVRGGNYGYTF
cdr3_nt: TGTGCCAGCAGCTTGGTTCGGGGAGGTAACTATGGCTACACCTTC

d_call: TRBD2
v_call: TRBV24-1
j_call: TRBJ2-3
clone_size: -
cdr3_aa: CATSDNSGSRTDTQYF
cdr3_nt: TGTGCCACCAGTGATAACAGCGGGAGTCGCACAGATACGCAGTATTTT

d_call: TRBD2
v_call: TRBV29-1
j_call: TRBJ2-7
clone_size: -
cdr3_aa: CSVALGLPAYEQYF
cdr3_nt: TGCAGCGTCGCCTTGGGACTACCAGCCTACGAGCAGTACTTC

d_call: TRBD1
v_call: TRBV7-9
j_call: TRBJ1-5
clone_size: -
cdr3_aa: CASSSDRGQPQHF
cdr3_nt: TGTGCCAGCAGCTCAGACAGGGGGCAGCCCCAGCATTTT

d_call: TRBD1
v_call: TRBV27
j_call: TRBJ1-2
clone_size: -
cdr3_aa: CASSPGTVPNYGYTF
cdr3_nt: TGTGCCAGCAGTCCCGGGACAGTACCGAACTATGGCTACACCTTC

d_call: -
v_call: TRBV10-3
j_call: TRBJ2-7
clone_size: -
cdr3_aa: CAIQTESSYEQYF
cdr3_nt: TGTGCCATCCAGACGGAGAGCTCCTACGAGCAGTACTTC

d_call: -
v_call: TRBV7-6
j_call: TRBJ1-4
clone_size: -
cdr3_aa: CASSLEVPPNEKLFF
cdr3_nt: TGTGCCAGCAGCTTGGAGGTGCCTCCTAATGAAAAACTGTTTTTT

d_call: TRBD1
v_call: TRBV6-5
j_call: TRBJ1-5
clone_size: few
cdr3_aa: CASSWGQGGNQPQHF
cdr3_nt: TGTGCCAGCAGTTGGGGACAGGGTGGAAATCAGCCCCAGCATTTT